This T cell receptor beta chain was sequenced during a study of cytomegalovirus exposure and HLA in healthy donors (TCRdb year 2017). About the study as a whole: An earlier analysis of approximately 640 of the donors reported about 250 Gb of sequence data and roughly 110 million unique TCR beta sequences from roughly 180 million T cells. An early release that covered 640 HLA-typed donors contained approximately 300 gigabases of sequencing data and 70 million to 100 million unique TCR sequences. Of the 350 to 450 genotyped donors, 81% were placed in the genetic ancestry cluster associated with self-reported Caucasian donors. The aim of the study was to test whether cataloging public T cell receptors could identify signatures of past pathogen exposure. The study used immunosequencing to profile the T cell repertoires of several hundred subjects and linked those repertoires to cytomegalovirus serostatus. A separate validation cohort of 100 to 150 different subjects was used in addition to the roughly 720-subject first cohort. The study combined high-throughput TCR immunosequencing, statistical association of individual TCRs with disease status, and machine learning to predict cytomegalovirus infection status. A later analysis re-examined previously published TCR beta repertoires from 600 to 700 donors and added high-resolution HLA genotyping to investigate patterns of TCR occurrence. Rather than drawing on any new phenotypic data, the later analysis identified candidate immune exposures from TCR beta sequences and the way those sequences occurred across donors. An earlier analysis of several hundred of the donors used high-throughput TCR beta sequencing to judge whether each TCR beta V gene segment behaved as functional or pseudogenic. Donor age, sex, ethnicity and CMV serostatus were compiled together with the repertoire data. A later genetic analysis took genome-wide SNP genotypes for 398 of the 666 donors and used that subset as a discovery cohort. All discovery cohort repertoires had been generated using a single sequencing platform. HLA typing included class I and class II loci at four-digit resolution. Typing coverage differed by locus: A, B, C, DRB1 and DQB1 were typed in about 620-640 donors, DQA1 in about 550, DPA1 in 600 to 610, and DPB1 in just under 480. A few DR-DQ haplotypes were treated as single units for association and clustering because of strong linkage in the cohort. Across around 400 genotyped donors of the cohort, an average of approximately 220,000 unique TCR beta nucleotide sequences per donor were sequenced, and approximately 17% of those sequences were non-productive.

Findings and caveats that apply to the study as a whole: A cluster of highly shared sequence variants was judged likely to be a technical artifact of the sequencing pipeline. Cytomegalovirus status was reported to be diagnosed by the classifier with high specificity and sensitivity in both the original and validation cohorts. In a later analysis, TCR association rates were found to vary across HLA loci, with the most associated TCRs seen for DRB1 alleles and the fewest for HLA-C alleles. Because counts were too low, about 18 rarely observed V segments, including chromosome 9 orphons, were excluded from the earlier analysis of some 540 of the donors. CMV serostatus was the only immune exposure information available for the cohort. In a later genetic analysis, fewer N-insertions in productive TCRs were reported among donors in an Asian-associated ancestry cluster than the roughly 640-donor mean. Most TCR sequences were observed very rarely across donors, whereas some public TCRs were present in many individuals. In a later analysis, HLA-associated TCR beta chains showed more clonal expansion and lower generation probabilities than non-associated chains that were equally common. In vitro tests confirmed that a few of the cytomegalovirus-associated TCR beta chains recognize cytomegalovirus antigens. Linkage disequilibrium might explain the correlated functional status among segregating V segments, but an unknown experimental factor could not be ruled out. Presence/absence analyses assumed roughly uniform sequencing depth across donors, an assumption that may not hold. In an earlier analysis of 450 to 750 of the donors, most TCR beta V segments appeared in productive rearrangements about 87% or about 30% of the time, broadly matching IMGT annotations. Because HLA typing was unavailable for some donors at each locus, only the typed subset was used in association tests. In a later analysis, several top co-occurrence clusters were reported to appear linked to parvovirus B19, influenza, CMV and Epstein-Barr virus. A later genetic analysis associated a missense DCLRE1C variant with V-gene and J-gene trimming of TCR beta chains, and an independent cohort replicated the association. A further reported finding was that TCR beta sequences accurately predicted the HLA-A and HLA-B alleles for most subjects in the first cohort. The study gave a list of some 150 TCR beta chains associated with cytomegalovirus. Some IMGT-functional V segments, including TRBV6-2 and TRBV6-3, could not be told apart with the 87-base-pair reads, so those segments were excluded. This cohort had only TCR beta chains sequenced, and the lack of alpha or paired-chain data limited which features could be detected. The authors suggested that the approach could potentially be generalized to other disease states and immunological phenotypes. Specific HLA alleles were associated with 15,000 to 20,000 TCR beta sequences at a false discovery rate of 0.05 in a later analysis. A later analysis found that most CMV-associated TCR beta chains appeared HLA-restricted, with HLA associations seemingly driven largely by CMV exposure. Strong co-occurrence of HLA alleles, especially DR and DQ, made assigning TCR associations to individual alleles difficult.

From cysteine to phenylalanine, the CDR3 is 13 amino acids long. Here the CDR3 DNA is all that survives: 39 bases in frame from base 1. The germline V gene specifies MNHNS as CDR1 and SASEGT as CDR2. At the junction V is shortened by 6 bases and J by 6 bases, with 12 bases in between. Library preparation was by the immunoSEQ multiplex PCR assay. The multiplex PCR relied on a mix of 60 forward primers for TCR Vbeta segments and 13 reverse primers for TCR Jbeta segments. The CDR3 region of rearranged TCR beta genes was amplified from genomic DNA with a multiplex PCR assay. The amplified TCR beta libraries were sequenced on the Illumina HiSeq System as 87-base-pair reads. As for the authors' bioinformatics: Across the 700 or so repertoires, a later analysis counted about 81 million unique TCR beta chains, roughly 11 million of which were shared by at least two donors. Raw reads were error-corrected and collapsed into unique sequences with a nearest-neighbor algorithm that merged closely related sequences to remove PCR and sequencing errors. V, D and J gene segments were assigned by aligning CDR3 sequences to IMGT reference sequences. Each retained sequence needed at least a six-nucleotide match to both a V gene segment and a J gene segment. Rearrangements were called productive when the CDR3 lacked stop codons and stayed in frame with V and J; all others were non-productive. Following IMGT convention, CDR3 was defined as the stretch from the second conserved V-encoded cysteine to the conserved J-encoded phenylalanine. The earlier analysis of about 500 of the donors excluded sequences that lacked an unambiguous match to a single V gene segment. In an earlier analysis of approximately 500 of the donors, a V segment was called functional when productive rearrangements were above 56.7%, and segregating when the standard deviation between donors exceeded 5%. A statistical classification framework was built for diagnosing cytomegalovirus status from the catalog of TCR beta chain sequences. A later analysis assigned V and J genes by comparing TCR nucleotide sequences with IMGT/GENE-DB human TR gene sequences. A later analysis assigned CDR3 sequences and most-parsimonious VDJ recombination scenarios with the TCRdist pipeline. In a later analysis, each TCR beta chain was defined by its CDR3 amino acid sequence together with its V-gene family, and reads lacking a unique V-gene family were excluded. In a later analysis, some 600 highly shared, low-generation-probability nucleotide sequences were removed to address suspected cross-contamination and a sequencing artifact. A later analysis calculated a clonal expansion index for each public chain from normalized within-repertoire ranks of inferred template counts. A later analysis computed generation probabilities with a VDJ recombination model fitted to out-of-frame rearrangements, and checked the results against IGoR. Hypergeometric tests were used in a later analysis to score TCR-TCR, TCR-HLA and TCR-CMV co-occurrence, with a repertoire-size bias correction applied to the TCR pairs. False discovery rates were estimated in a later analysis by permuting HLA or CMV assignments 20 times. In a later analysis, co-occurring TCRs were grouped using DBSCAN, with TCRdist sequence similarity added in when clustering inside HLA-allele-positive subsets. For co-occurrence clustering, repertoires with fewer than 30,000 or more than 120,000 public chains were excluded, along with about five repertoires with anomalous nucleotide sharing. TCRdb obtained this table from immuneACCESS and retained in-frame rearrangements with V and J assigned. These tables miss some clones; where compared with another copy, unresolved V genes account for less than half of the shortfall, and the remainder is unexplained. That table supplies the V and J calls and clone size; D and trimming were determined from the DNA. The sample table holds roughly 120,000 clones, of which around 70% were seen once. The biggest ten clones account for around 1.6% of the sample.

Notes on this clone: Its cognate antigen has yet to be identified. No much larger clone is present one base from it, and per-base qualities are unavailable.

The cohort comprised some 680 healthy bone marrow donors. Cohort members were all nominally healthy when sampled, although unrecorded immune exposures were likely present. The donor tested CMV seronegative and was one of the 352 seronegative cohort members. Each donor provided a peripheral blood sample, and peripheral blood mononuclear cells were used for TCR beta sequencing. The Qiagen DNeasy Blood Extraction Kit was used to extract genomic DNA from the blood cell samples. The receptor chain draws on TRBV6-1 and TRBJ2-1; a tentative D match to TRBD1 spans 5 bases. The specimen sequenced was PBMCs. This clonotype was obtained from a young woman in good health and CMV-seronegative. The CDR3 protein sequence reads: CASRAGPGNEQFF. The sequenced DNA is TGTGCCAGCAGGGCAGGGCCAGGCAATGAGCAGTTCTTC.